This note documents a single TCR beta chain sequence. Assay: immunoSEQ multiplex PCR; the TCRdb copy retains only in-frame clones and omits some. In the table there are 19,000 or so clones, approximately 98% of which are singletons. Trimming removed 2 bases from V and 1 base from J, with 10 bases in between. The length of the CDR3 is 14 residues. Germline V CDR1 and CDR2: SQVTM, ANQGSEA. The data are from a study of T cells after posttransplantation cyclophosphamide. This TCR came from a man aged 35-49 years in good health, CMV-negative, and a related stem cell transplant donor. Sequencing was carried out using naive CD8+ T cells sorted from PBMCs. This rearrangement joins TRBV29-1 to TRBJ2-3; a weak D match, TRBD2 (6 bases). The CDR3 DNA reads TGCAGCGTTGAAACGGGGGACGGCACAGATACGCAGTATTTT. As protein: CSVETGDGTDTQYF.